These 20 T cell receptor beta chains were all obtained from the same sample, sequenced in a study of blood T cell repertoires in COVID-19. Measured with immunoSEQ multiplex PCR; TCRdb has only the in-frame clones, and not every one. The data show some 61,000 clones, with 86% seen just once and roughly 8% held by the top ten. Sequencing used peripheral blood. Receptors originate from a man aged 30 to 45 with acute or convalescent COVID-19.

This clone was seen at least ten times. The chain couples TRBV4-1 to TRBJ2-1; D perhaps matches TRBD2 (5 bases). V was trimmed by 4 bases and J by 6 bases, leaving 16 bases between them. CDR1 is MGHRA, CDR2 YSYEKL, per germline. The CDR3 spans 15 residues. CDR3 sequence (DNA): TGCGCCAGCAGCCCGAGACACGCTGAGGGCAATGAGCAGTTCTTC. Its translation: CASSPRHAEGNEQFF.

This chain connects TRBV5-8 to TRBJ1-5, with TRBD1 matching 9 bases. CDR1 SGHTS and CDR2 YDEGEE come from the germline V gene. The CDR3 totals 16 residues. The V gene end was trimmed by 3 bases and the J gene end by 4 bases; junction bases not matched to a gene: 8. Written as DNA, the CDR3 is TGTGCCAGCAGCTGGGGACAGGGAGGCATTAATCAGCCCCAGCATTTT. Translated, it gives CASSWGQGGINQPQHF.

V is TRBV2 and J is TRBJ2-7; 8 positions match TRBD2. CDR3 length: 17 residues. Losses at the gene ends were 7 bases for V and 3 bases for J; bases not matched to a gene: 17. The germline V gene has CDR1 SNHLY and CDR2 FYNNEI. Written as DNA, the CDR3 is TGTGCCAGCACCGTCCCGGGGAAGCGGGAGACCGACTACGAGCAGTACTTC. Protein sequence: CASTVPGKRETDYEQYF.

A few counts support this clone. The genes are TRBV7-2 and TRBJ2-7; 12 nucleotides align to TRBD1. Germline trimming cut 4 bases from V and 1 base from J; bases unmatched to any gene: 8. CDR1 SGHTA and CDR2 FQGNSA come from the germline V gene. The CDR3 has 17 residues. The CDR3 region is CASSSGTGGLQSYEQYF. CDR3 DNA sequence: TGTGCCAGCAGCTCGGGGACAGGGGGCCTGCAGTCCTACGAGCAGTACTTC.

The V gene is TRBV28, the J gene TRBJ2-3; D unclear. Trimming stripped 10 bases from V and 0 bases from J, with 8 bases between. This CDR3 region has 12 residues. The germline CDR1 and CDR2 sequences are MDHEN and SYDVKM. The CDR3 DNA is TGTGCCACCACAGAAAGCACAGATACGCAGTATTTT. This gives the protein CATTESTDTQYF.

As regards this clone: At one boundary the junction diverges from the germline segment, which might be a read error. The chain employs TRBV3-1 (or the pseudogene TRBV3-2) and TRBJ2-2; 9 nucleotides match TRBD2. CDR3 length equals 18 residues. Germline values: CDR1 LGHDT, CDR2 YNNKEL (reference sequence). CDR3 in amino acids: CASSVLKGLATNPGELFF. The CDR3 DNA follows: TGTGCCAGCAGCGTCCTGAAAGGACTAGCGACGAACCCCGGGGAGCTGTTTTTT.

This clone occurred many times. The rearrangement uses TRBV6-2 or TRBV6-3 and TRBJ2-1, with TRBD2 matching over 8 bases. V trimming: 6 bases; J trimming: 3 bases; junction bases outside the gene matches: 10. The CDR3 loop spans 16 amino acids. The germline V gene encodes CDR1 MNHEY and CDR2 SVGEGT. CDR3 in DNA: TGTGCCAGCAGCCTCGACAAGCGGGGGAACTACAATGAGCAGTTCTTC. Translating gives CASSLDKRGNYNEQFF.

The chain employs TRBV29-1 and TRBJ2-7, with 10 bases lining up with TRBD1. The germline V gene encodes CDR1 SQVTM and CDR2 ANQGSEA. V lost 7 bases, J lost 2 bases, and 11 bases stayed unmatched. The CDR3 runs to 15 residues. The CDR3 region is CSATPPGQGAYEQYF. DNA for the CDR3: TGCAGCGCAACGCCCCCTGGACAGGGGGCCTACGAGCAGTACTTC.

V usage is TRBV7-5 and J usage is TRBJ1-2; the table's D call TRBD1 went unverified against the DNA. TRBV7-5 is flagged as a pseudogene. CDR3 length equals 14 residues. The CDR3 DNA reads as TGTGCCAGAAGCTTGTCCGGGACAGGGGAAGGCTACACCTTC. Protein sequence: CARSLSGTGEGYTF.

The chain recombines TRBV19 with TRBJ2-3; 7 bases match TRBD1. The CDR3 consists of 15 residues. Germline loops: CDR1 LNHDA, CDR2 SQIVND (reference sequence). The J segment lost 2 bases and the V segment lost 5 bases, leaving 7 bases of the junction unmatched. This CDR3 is CASSATDRYTDTQYF. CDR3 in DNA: TGTGCCAGTAGTGCCACGGACAGGTACACAGATACGCAGTATTTT.

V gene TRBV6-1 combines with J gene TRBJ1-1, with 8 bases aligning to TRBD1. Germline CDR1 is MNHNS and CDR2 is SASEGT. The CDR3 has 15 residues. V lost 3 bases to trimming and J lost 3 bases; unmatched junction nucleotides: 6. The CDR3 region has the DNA TGTGCCAGCAGTGATTCAGGGGGCTTGGACACTGAAGCTTTCTTT. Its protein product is CASSDSGGLDTEAFF.

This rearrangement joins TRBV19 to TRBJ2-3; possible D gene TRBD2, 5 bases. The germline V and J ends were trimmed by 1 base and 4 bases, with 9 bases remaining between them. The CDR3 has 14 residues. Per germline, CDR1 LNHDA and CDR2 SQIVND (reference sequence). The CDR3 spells CASSIGGFADTQYF. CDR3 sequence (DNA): TGTGCCAGTAGTATAGGAGGGTTCGCAGATACGCAGTATTTT. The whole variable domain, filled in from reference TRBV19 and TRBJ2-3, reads DGGITQSPKYLFRKEGQNVTLSCEQNLNHDAMYWYRQDPGQGLRLIYYSQIVNDFQKGDIAEGYSVSREKKESFPLTVTSAQKNPTAFYLCASSIGGFADTQYFGPGTRLTVL.

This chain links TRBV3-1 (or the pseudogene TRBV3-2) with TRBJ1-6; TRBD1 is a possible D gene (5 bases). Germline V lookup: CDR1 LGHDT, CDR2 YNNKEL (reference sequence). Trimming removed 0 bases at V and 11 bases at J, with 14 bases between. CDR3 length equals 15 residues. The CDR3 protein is CASSQECQGWTPLHF. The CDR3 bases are TGTGCCAGCAGCCAAGAATGCCAGGGATGGACACCCCTCCACTTT.

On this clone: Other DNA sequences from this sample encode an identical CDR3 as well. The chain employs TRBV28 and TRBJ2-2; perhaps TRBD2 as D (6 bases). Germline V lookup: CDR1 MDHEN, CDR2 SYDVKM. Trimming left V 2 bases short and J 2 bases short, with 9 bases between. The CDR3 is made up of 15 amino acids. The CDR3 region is CASSLTGANTGELFF. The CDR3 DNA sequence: TGTGCCAGCAGTTTAACGGGAGCCAACACCGGGGAGCTGTTTTTT.

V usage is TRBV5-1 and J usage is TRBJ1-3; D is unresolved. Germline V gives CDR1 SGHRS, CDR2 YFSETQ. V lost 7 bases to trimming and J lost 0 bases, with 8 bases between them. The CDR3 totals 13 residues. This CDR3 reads CASPTVSGNTIYF. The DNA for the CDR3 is TGCGCCAGCCCAACAGTCTCTGGAAACACCATATATTTT.

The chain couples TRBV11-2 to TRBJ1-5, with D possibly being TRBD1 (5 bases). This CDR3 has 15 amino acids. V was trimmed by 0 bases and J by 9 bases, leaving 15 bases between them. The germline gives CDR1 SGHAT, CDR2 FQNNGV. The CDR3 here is CASSLDGRGQRPQHF. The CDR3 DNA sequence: TGTGCCAGCAGCTTAGATGGGCGAGGACAACGGCCCCAGCATTTT.

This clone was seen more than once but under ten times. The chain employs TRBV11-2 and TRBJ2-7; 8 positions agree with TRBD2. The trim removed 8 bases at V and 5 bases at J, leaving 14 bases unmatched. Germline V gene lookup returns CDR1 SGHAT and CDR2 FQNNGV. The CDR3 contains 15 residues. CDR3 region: CASLLAGLPLDEQYF. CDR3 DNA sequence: TGTGCCAGCTTGTTAGCGGGGCTACCCCTGGACGAGCAGTACTTC.

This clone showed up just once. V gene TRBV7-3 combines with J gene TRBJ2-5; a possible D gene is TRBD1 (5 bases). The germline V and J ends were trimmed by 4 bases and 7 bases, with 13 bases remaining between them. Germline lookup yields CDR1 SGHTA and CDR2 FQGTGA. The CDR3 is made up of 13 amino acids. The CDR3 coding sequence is TGTGCCAGCAGCTCGGACAAAGATCGGACCCAGTACTTC. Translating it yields CASSSDKDRTQYF.

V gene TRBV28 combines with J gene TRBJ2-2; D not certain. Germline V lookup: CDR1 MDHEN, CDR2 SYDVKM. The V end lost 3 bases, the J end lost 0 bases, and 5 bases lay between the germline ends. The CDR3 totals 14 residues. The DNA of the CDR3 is TGTGCCAGCAGTTTGGGCGCGAACACCGGGGAGCTGTTTTTT. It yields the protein CASSLGANTGELFF.

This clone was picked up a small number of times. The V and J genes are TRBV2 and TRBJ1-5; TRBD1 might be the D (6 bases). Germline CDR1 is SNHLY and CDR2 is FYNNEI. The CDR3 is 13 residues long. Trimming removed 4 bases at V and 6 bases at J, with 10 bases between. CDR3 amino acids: CASSGIQGQPQHF. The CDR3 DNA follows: TGTGCCAGCAGTGGGATACAGGGTCAGCCCCAGCATTTT.